The entry below describes one TCR beta chain. This CDR3 has 20 residues. Germline CDR1 and CDR2: KGHSH and LQKENI. V lost 2 bases and J 0 bases, leaving 25 bases between the germline ends. Sequencing used immunoSEQ multiplex PCR; TCRdb keeps in-frame clones, though not all of them. The repertoire has 180,000 or so clones, around 76% of them found once; the top ten carry 8.5% to 10%. This sample was included in a study of blood T cell repertoires in COVID-19. Looking at the study overall: Both acute and convalescent COVID-19 samples were obtained from the United States, Italy and Spain.

The material sequenced was peripheral blood. The sequence was obtained from a woman in her 50s with active or convalescent COVID-19. J is TRBJ1-2 and V is TRBV18; D ambiguous. The CDR3: CASSPLGPSSSWRPNYGYTF. CDR3 nucleotide sequence: TGTGCCAGCTCACCATTAGGACCCTCTTCGAGCTGGAGGCCTAACTATGGCTACACCTTC.